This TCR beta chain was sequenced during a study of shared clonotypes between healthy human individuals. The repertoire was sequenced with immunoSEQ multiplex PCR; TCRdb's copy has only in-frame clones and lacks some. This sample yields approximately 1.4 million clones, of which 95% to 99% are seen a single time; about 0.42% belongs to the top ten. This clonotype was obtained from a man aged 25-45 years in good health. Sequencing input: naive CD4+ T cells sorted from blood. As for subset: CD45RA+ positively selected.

CDR3 sequence reads: CASSLNPRSGYTF. The CDR3 nucleotides are TGTGCCAGCAGCCTAAACCCAAGGTCGGGCTACACCTTC. This chain links TRBV7-9 with TRBJ1-2; unclear D gene. Per the germline V gene, CDR1 is SEHNR and CDR2 is FQNEAQ (reference sequence). V lost 5 bases to trimming and J lost 8 bases, with 15 bases between them. CDR3 length: 13 amino acids.